Listed here are 18 T cell receptor beta chains from one sample, sequenced in a study of shared clonotypes between healthy human individuals. TCRdb's copy holds only in-frame clones and misses some; the assay was immunoSEQ multiplex PCR. The sample yields fewer than 700,000 clones, about 80% seen once. The specimen was PBMCs. The receptors were sampled from a woman in her thirties or forties in good health. Some clones in this sample may be carry-over from other donors' samples.

The chain recombines TRBV27 with TRBJ2-5; 11 bases are shared with TRBD1. The CDR3 spans 16 residues. The germline gives CDR1 MNHEY, CDR2 SMNVEV (reference sequence). Trimming took 7 bases from V and 4 from J; bases not matched to a gene: 11. The CDR3 DNA follows: TGTGCCAGCACAACACGGACAGGGGGCCTTGGAGAGACCCAGTACTTC. Its translation: CASTTRTGGLGETQYF.

This clone was seen only once. J is TRBJ2-7 and V is TRBV5-4, with unresolved D. V lost 0 bases, J lost 2 bases, and 6 bases lay in between. Per the germline V gene, CDR1 is SGHNT and CDR2 is YYREEE (reference sequence). The CDR3 covers 13 residues. CDR3 amino acids: CASSLGAPYEQYF. The CDR3 coding sequence is TGTGCCAGCAGCTTGGGTGCCCCCTACGAGCAGTACTTC.

This chain joins TRBV14 and TRBJ2-5; D gene uncertain. The germline V and J ends were trimmed by 4 bases and 6 bases, with 24 bases remaining between them. Germline V gene lookup returns CDR1 SGHDN and CDR2 FVKESK. The CDR3 has 17 amino acids. The chain's CDR3 is CASSLGENTMSQQTQYF. CDR3 DNA: TGTGCCAGCAGCCTTGGAGAAAATACCATGTCGCAACAGACCCAGTACTTC.

The J gene is TRBJ2-1, the V gene TRBV5-6; 15 bases are a match to TRBD2. V gave up 4 bases and J gave up 7 bases; unmatched junction bases: 6. The CDR3 totals 16 residues. The germline V gene encodes CDR1 SGHDT and CDR2 YYEEEE. The CDR3 loop reads CASSHGLAGGWNEQFF. DNA for the CDR3: TGTGCCAGCAGCCACGGACTAGCGGGAGGGTGGAATGAGCAGTTCTTC.

The chain carries TRBV4-1 and TRBJ2-5, with 8 bases fitting TRBD1. The CDR3 length is 14 residues. The V gene's germline CDR1 is MGHRA and CDR2 YSYEKL. Losses at the gene ends were 4 bases for V and 5 bases for J; bases not matched to a gene: 6. In nucleotides, the CDR3 is TGCGCCAGCAGCCTCCGGACAGGGCTGGAGACCCAGTACTTC. Translation: CASSLRTGLETQYF.

The rearrangement links TRBV5-4 to TRBJ1-1; TRBD1 is a possible D gene (5 bases). This CDR3 comprises 15 residues. Germline CDR1 and CDR2: SGHNT and YYREEE (reference sequence). V lost 0 bases to trimming and J lost 1 base, with 10 bases between them. CDR3 bases: TGTGCCAGCAGCTTGGCTCCGGGACCGAACACTGAAGCTTTCTTT. Translated: CASSLAPGPNTEAFF.

In regard to this clone: Other nucleotide sequences from this sample produce the same CDR3. The chain combines TRBV29-1 with TRBJ2-6, with 7 positions matching TRBD1. The CDR3 has 13 residues. Trimming removed 6 bases from V and 1 base from J; junction bases left unmatched: 0. Germline lookup yields CDR1 SQVTM and CDR2 ANQGSEA. CDR3 sequence reads: CSVQGSGANVLTF. CDR3 in DNA: TGCAGCGTACAGGGGTCTGGGGCCAACGTCCTGACTTTC.

The chain carries TRBV2 and TRBJ2-2; TRBD2 aligns across 9 bases. Germline trimming cut 6 bases from V and 5 bases from J; bases unmatched to any gene: 7. This CDR3 contains 15 residues. Germline assignment: CDR1 SNHLY and CDR2 FYNNEI. The CDR3 nucleotides read TGTGCCAGCAGCGTTAGCGGGAGTCGTACCGGGGAGCTGTTTTTT. It is translated as CASSVSGSRTGELFF.

The chain carries TRBV6-5 and TRBJ2-3; 9 bases align to TRBD1. There are 14 residues in the CDR3. Germline V gene lookup returns CDR1 MNHEY and CDR2 SVGAGI. The V segment lost 5 bases and the J segment 1 base; nucleotides outside the gene matches: 1. As DNA, the CDR3 is TGTGCCAGCAGTAGGGACAGGGGCACAGATACGCAGTATTTT. Its protein is CASSRDRGTDTQYF.

V gene TRBV5-1 combines with J gene TRBJ2-1, with 13 nucleotides matching TRBD2. Germline V gives CDR1 SGHRS, CDR2 YFSETQ. Trimming cost V 4 bases and J 5 bases; bases outside gene matches: 6. The CDR3 sequence is 16 residues long. CDR3: CASSQTGTSGNNEQFF. The CDR3 DNA follows: TGCGCCAGCAGCCAAACCGGGACTAGCGGGAACAATGAGCAGTTCTTC.

The genes are TRBV7-3 and TRBJ2-5, with 11 nucleotides matching TRBD2. The CDR3 is made up of 15 amino acids. Trimming took 6 bases from V and 0 from J; bases not matched to a gene: 3. Germline CDR1 reads SGHTA; CDR2 reads FQGTGA. CDR3 DNA sequence: TGTGCCAGCAGGGCGGGACTAGCGGACCAAGAGACCCAGTACTTC. Its translation: CASRAGLADQETQYF.

This chain uses TRBV28 with TRBJ2-2; 14 bases line up with TRBD2. Germline-derived CDR1 and CDR2 are MDHEN and SYDVKM. The CDR3 is 20 residues long. Trimming cost V 5 bases and J 4 bases; bases outside gene matches: 15. The CDR3 bases are TGTGCCAGCAGTCCCACATCGGGACTAGCGGGAGAGTTTTTCACCGGGGAGCTGTTTTTT. Translated: CASSPTSGLAGEFFTGELFF.

Comment on this clone: A far larger clone is one nucleotide away, so this likely arose from a read error. This sequence joins TRBV7-8 and TRBJ2-2; D may be TRBD1 (6 bases). The V gene lost 1 base and the J gene lost 6 bases, with 12 bases spanning the gap. The germline gives CDR1 SGHVS, CDR2 FQNEAQ. This CDR3 has 15 amino acids. This chain's CDR3 is CASSLDRADAGELFF. CDR3 DNA: TGTGCCAGCAGCTTAGACAGGGCCGACGCCGGGGAGCTGTTTTTT.

This clone was seen just once. The V gene is TRBV2, the J gene TRBJ2-3, with 11 bases identical to TRBD2. V was pared by 7 bases and J by 5 bases, with 5 bases of the junction left unmatched. The CDR3 loop spans 14 amino acids. Germline CDR1 SNHLY, CDR2 FYNNEI. The CDR3 sequence: CASKLAGVKDTQYF. CDR3 sequence (DNA): TGTGCCAGCAAACTAGCGGGAGTGAAAGATACGCAGTATTTT.

CDR3 protein: CASSFIRGRNTEAFF. As DNA, the CDR3 is TGTGCCAGCAGCTTTATTAGGGGCAGGAACACTGAAGCTTTCTTT. The rearrangement uses TRBV11-2 and TRBJ1-1; D perhaps matches TRBD1 (5 bases). CDR1 and CDR2 from the germline V gene are SGHAT and FQNNGV. The CDR3 extends over 15 amino acids. V was cut by 3 bases and J by 1 base, with 12 bases left in between.

This clone showed up just a few times. The V call is TRBV5-4, the J call TRBJ2-1; TRBD2 aligns across 7 bases. The V gene end was trimmed by 2 bases and the J gene end by 7 bases; junction bases not matched to a gene: 9. Germline assignment: CDR1 SGHNT and CDR2 YYREEE (reference sequence). The CDR3 loop spans 15 amino acids. The CDR3 nucleotides are TGTGCCAGCAGCTTAAAAAACGAGGGAGGGAATGAGCAGTTCTTC. Translation gives CASSLKNEGGNEQFF.

This chain joins TRBV10-1 and TRBJ1-1; TRBD1 might be the D (5 bases). V was pared by 3 bases and J by 7 bases, with 18 bases between. Germline lookup yields CDR1 WNHNN and CDR2 SYGVQD (reference sequence). The length of the CDR3 is 15 residues. CDR3 protein: CASSDTGTGRIEAFF. The CDR3 DNA follows: TGCGCCAGCAGTGACACCGGGACCGGGAGGATTGAAGCTTTCTTT.

Remarks on this clone: The likely explanation is a read error, given a far larger clone one base away. CDR3 coding DNA: TGTGCCAGCAGTGAACGGGATAAGGGGGCAGATACGCAGTATTTT. Its protein product is CASSERDKGADTQYF. The genes are TRBV25-1 and TRBJ2-3; D might be TRBD1 (6 bases). Trimming stripped 2 bases from V and 4 bases from J, with 13 bases between. CDR1 and CDR2 from the germline V gene are MGHDK and SYGVNS. The CDR3 has 15 residues.